The 25 T cell receptor beta chains in this list originate from one sample, sequenced in a study of type 1 regulatory T cells. Their recognized antigens are unknown. MiXCR, run by TCRdb on the reads, gives a single entry per CDR3 protein. The sample holds 68,000 or so distinct CDR3 sequences, nearly 50% seen once. Sequencing was performed on cultured non-Tr1 T cells, either the whole culture or a sorted T cell fraction (not recorded which). The receptors derive from a human donor in good health.

This sequence joins TRBV6-1 and TRBJ2-5; D ambiguous. The V gene's germline CDR1 is MNHNS and CDR2 SASEGT. V lost 2 bases and J lost 2, with 6 bases in between. The CDR3 runs to 13 residues. CDR3 coding DNA: TGTGCCAGCAGTGAATCGTGGCAAGAGACCCAGTACTTC. Translation: CASSESWQETQYF.

This clonotype was seen a few times. The V and J genes are TRBV5-1 and TRBJ2-1; TRBD2 is a possible D gene (6 bases). The CDR3 is 15 residues long. Trimming removed 0 bases from V and 3 bases from J, with 10 bases in between. Germline V lookup: CDR1 SGHRS, CDR2 YFSETQ. The CDR3 DNA follows: TGCGCCAGCAGCTTGGCCCAGGGAGGCTACAATGAGCAGTTCTTC. Amino acids: CASSLAQGGYNEQFF.

This clonotype has just a few counts. This chain connects TRBV20-1 to TRBJ1-2, with D uncertain. The CDR3 length is 14 residues. Germline CDR1 reads DFQATT; CDR2 reads SNEGSKA (reference sequence). Trimming took off 6 bases at V and 2 bases at J, with 16 bases between the two ends. CDR3 nucleotide sequence: TGCAGTGCGAAAGCTCGTGAGGACAACTATGGCTACACCTTC. Protein product: CSAKAREDNYGYTF.

V is TRBV7-2 and J is TRBJ2-7; TRBD1 aligns across 8 bases. V lost 5 bases and J lost 1; bases outside the gene matches: 7. The germline gives CDR1 SGHTA, CDR2 FQGNSA. The CDR3 loop spans 15 amino acids. CDR3 DNA sequence: TGTGCCAGCAGCCCTGGACAGGGTCAGTCCTACGAGCAGTACTTC. Its protein is CASSPGQGQSYEQYF.

The V gene is TRBV5-1, the J gene TRBJ2-2, with 9 bases aligning to TRBD2. There are 14 residues in the CDR3. Looked up from germline, CDR1 is SGHRS and CDR2 is YFSETQ. The trim removed 7 bases at V and 7 bases at J, leaving 8 bases unmatched. In DNA form, the CDR3 reads TGCGCCAGCCATAGCGGGGGCAGCGGCGGGGAGCTGTTTTTT. Translating it yields CASHSGGSGGELFF.

The V gene is TRBV3-1, the J gene TRBJ1-2; D is perhaps TRBD1 (5 bases). Looked up from germline, CDR1 is LGHDT and CDR2 is YNNKEL (reference sequence). This CDR3 is 13 amino acids long. V was shortened by 3 bases and J by 7 bases, with 12 bases between the two germline ends. CDR3: CASSHREGSGYTF. The DNA for the CDR3 is TGTGCCAGCAGCCACAGGGAGGGTTCTGGCTACACCTTC.

V is TRBV3-1 and J is TRBJ1-1, with D uncertain. Germline V gene sequence: CDR1 LGHDT, CDR2 YNNKEL (reference sequence). Trimming left V 2 bases short and J 2 bases short, with 3 bases between. This CDR3 region has 12 residues. CDR3 nucleotides: TGTGCCAGCAGCCAAACCAACACTGAAGCTTTCTTT. Its translation is CASSQTNTEAFF.

This clonotype was seen a few times. The chain uses TRBV7-9 and TRBJ2-5, with D possibly being TRBD2 (5 bases). Germline V lookup: CDR1 SEHNR, CDR2 FQNEAQ (reference sequence). V was clipped by 5 bases and J by 4 bases, with 17 bases between them. This CDR3 region has 15 residues. CDR3 DNA: TGTGCCAGCAGCGATACGGGGTTCTATGTAGAGACCCAGTACTTC. It specifies CASSDTGFYVETQYF.

This clonotype was seen repeatedly, ten times or more. The rearrangement links TRBV7-2 to TRBJ1-2; maybe TRBD1 (6 bases). Deletions cut 4 bases from V and 0 bases from J, with 12 bases between. The CDR3 spans 15 residues. Germline V gives CDR1 SGHTA, CDR2 FQGNSA. CDR3 bases: TGTGCCAGCAGCTCCGACAGGTCGTCTAACTATGGCTACACCTTC. The encoded protein is CASSSDRSSNYGYTF.

The rearrangement uses TRBV30 and TRBJ1-5, with 7 positions matching TRBD1. This CDR3 is 14 amino acids long. CDR1 is GTSNPN, CDR2 SVGIG, per germline (reference sequence). V gave up 3 bases and J gave up 3 bases; unmatched junction bases: 5. The CDR3 DNA sequence: TGTGCCTGGAGCCAAGGACAGGCCAATCAGCCCCAGCATTTT. Amino acids: CAWSQGQANQPQHF.

V is TRBV5-1 and J is TRBJ2-1; 13 bases match TRBD2. This CDR3 has 14 residues. V shed 5 bases, J shed 6 bases, and the junction held 2 bases outside the gene matches. Looked up from germline, CDR1 is SGHRS and CDR2 is YFSETQ. This CDR3 is CASRTSGGANEQFF. In DNA, the CDR3 is TGCGCCAGCAGAACTAGCGGGGGGGCCAATGAGCAGTTCTTC.

This chain joins TRBV4-1 and TRBJ2-3, with D possibly TRBD2 on 5 matching bases. The germline V and J ends were trimmed by 3 bases and 1 base, with 20 bases remaining between them. The V gene's germline CDR1 is MGHRA and CDR2 YSYEKL. The CDR3 loop spans 18 amino acids. This CDR3 is CASSQIRVGVVGTDTQYF. The CDR3 bases are TGCGCCAGCAGCCAGATCCGCGTGGGAGTGGTAGGCACAGATACGCAGTATTTT.

The genes are TRBV20-1 and TRBJ1-1; D ambiguous. Looked up from germline, CDR1 is DFQATT and CDR2 is SNEGSKA (reference sequence). Trimming took off 3 bases at V and 1 base at J, with 3 bases between the two ends. This CDR3 has 11 amino acids. The DNA for the CDR3 is TGCAGTGCTAGTAAGAACACTGAAGCTTTCTTT. As protein: CSASKNTEAFF.

The chain links TRBV7-2 to TRBJ2-3, with D possibly TRBD2 on 7 matching bases. The ends were cut back, 4 bases at V and 5 bases at J, with 13 bases in the middle. This CDR3 spans 14 amino acids. Germline V gene sequence: CDR1 SGHTA, CDR2 FQGNSA. The DNA of the CDR3 is TGTGCCAGCAGCTCCATGGGGGGGCTAGATACGCAGTATTTT. Protein sequence: CASSSMGGLDTQYF.

V and J are TRBV12-3 or TRBV12-4 and TRBJ2-5; no firm D call. The V and J ends lost 4 bases and 5 bases respectively, with 14 bases between them. CDR3 length equals 14 residues. In DNA, the CDR3 is TGTGCCAGCAGTTCCAGTACCTTCGGGGAGACCCAGTACTTC. As protein: CASSSSTFGETQYF.

The V and J genes are TRBV15 and TRBJ2-3; 8 positions match TRBD2. Germline CDR1 reads LNHNV; CDR2 reads YYDKDF (reference sequence). CDR3 length: 16 residues. V was clipped by 0 bases and J by 7 bases; unmatched bases: 9. The CDR3 here is CATSRESSGTRNTQYF. The CDR3 coding sequence is TGTGCCACCAGCAGAGAATCCTCCGGGACTAGGAATACGCAGTATTTT.

The chain carries TRBV7-6 and TRBJ2-3, with D perhaps TRBD1 (6 bases). V lost 5 bases and J 4 bases, leaving 10 bases between the germline ends. The CDR3 has 13 residues. Germline CDR1 reads SGHVS; CDR2 reads FNYEAQ. In nucleotides, the CDR3 is TGTGCCAGCAGCCAGGACAGACCAGATACGCAGTATTTT. This translates into CASSQDRPDTQYF.

The V gene is TRBV18, the J gene TRBJ1-6; D remains unclear. CDR3 length: 15 amino acids. V shed 10 bases and J shed 7 bases, with 20 bases lying between them. Germline values: CDR1 KGHSH, CDR2 LQKENI. The CDR3 loop is CATTNIGGLNSPLHF. For the CDR3, the DNA is TGTGCCACCACAAACATTGGAGGGTTGAATTCACCCCTCCACTTT. The full variable domain, in which reference TRBV18 and TRBJ1-6 provide the parts outside the CDR3, is NAGVMQNPRHLVRRRGQEARLRCSPMKGHSHVYWYRQLPEEGLKFMVYLQKENIIDESGMPKERFSAEFPKEGPSILRIQQVVRGDSAAYFCATTNIGGLNSPLHFGNGTRLTVT.

This chain joins TRBV10-3 and TRBJ2-4; 8 nucleotides agree with TRBD1. Germline CDR1 ENHRY, CDR2 SYGVKD. The CDR3 has 12 amino acids. V was clipped by 8 bases and J by 9 bases; unmatched bases: 6. Here the CDR3 reads CAIGQGEAIQYF. CDR3 nucleotides: TGTGCCATCGGACAGGGTGAGGCCATTCAGTACTTC.

J is TRBJ2-7 and V is TRBV6-2 or TRBV6-3; D possibly corresponds to TRBD2 (5 bases). Germline V gene data show CDR1 as MNHEY and CDR2 as SVGEGT. Deletions cut 6 bases from V and 4 bases from J, with 10 bases between. The CDR3 is 12 residues long. The CDR3 region is CASSFTSYEQYF. The CDR3 DNA reads as TGTGCCAGCAGCTTCACTAGTTACGAGCAGTACTTC.

The chain joins TRBV29-1 to TRBJ2-7; a weak D match, TRBD2 (6 bases). The V and J ends lost 6 bases and 2 bases respectively, with 17 bases between them. This CDR3 is built from 14 residues. Germline assignment: CDR1 SQVTM and CDR2 ANQGSEA. The CDR3 is CSVLPGRPPYEQYF. DNA of the CDR3: TGCAGCGTCCTTCCAGGGAGGCCACCCTACGAGCAGTACTTC.

The chain employs TRBV5-6 and TRBJ2-5; D may be TRBD1 (6 bases). Germline assignment: CDR1 SGHDT and CDR2 YYEEEE. The CDR3 extends over 18 amino acids. The V end lost 2 bases, the J end lost 2 bases, and 22 bases lay between the germline ends. CDR3 residues: CASSLGALGGGPQETQYF. The CDR3 DNA is TGTGCCAGCAGCTTAGGGGCTCTGGGTGGGGGCCCACAAGAGACCCAGTACTTC.

This clonotype was observed a single time. The gene calls are TRBV19 and TRBJ1-1; no clear D. CDR1 is LNHDA, CDR2 SQIVND, per germline (reference sequence). V dropped 2 bases and J dropped 5 bases, with 18 bases sitting between them. This CDR3 spans 16 amino acids. CDR3: CASSIPPYSRGTEAFF. CDR3 nucleotides: TGTGCCAGTAGTATACCCCCGTATAGTCGGGGAACTGAAGCTTTCTTT.

The gene calls are TRBV7-2 and TRBJ2-1, with D possibly matching TRBD2 (6 bases). Germline V gene data show CDR1 as SGHTA and CDR2 as FQGNSA. Trimming took off 5 bases at V and 7 bases at J, with 18 bases between the two ends. The CDR3 is 15 amino acids. DNA of the CDR3: TGTGCCAGCAGCCTACTAGCCGGGTGGACTAATGAGCAGTTCTTC. Translating it yields CASSLLAGWTNEQFF.

A single count supports this clonotype. The chain uses TRBV6-1 and TRBJ2-1, with D unresolved. The CDR3 extends over 13 amino acids. Germline loops: CDR1 MNHNS, CDR2 SASEGT. Trimming pared 1 base from V and 7 bases from J, leaving 8 bases between. CDR3 nucleotides: TGTGCCAGCAGTGAAGGGCAGTGGAATGAGCAGTTCTTC. This gives the protein CASSEGQWNEQFF.